The TCR beta chain described here comes from a study of blood T cells in healthy people across ages. A sample-barcoded 5' primer and a J-beta primer mix were used in a second PCR of about 7 to 12 cycles. One entry per CDR3 protein, called by TCRdb with MiXCR from the 5' RACE reads. The sample records fewer than 950,000 distinct CDR3 sequences, roughly 53% being singletons. A note on this clonotype: The antigen remains unidentified.

Overall study findings and caveats: Across samples, TCR beta diversity tracked strongly with naive T cell percentage. What prevented conclusive comparison of naive and antigen-experienced cells was that PBMCs were unsorted. Among T cells, TCR beta diversity per million cells dropped roughly linearly as age rose.

Unmatched junction bases numbered 9, after V lost 1 base and J lost 7 bases. The V gene's germline CDR1 is SGHTA and CDR2 FQGTGA. This CDR3 has 17 amino acids. The chain is built from TRBV7-3 and TRBJ2-1; 11 bases fit TRBD2. This TCR came from a man older than 75 in good health. Sequenced input: blood. The DNA of the CDR3 is TGTGCCAGCAGCTTAATAGGTGGCCTAGCGGGAGGAAATGAGCAGTTCTTC. It yields the protein CASSLIGGLAGGNEQFF. Using reference TRBV7-3 and TRBJ2-1 for the parts outside the CDR3, the full variable domain is GAGVSQTPSNKVTEKGKYVELRCDPISGHTALYWYRQSLGQGPEFLIYFQGTGAADDSGLPNDRFFAVRPEGSVSTLKIQRTERGDSAVYLCASSLIGGLAGGNEQFFGPGTRLTVL.